These 14 T cell receptor beta chains were sequenced from one sample in a study of T-cell memory formation after mild COVID-19 (dated by TCRdb to the early 2020s). The library was obtained by 5' RACE. The sequencer was an Illumina NovaSeq 6000. TCRdb handled the public reads itself, with Q25 trimming in fastp and clone calling in MiXCR, and kept productive beta chains. One record per CDR3 amino acid sequence lists the most common genes and DNA. The sample includes hundreds of thousands of distinct CDR3 sequences, with approximately 19% observed a single time. The top ten hold around 12% of the sample. Sequenced material: PBMCs or a T cell subset sorted from them (not recorded which). The receptors were gathered from an adult woman who had mild COVID-19 (a few samples of this study predate the infection). The sample titles of this study are shuffled in the database, so cell type and time point are left out; the donor was told from shared clones.

The chain recombines TRBV5-1 with TRBJ2-7, with 8 bases identical to TRBD2. The V gene's germline CDR1 is SGHRS and CDR2 YFSETQ. The ends lost 5 bases at V and 2 bases at J; junction bases unmatched: 6. The CDR3 runs to 14 residues. The CDR3 sequence is CASSKRERAYEQYF. DNA of the CDR3: TGCGCCAGCAGTAAGCGGGAGCGAGCCTACGAGCAGTACTTC. The whole variable domain, remainder taken from reference TRBV5-1 and TRBJ2-7, is KAGVTQTPRYLIKTRGQQVTLSCSPISGHRSVSWYQQTPGQGLQFLFEYFSETQRNKGNFPGRFSGRQFSNSRSEMNVSTLELGDSALYLCASSKRERAYEQYFGPGTRLTVT.

This clonotype was picked up a small number of times. The chain recombines TRBV4-2 with TRBJ2-1; 12 bases fit TRBD1. Germline V gene sequence: CDR1 LGHNA, CDR2 YNFKEQ. With V trimmed by 1 base and J by 2 bases, 9 bases remained unmatched. CDR3 length: 19 amino acids. The CDR3 spells CASSQAQGQGASPYNEQFF. The DNA for the CDR3 is TGTGCCAGCAGCCAAGCTCAGGGACAGGGGGCGAGTCCCTACAATGAGCAGTTCTTC.

The chain is built from TRBV7-6 and TRBJ2-2; D unresolved. The V and J ends lost 0 bases and 5 bases respectively, with 7 bases between them. The CDR3 extends over 14 amino acids. CDR1 is SGHVS and CDR2 is FNYEAQ in the germline V gene. The CDR3 DNA reads TGTGCCAGCAGCTTAGCGGCACAAACCGGGGAGCTGTTTTTT. It codes for CASSLAAQTGELFF.

This chain joins TRBV9 and TRBJ2-1; TRBD1 might be the D (5 bases). This CDR3 comprises 16 residues. Trimming left V 0 bases short and J 4 bases short, with 14 bases between. Germline V gene lookup returns CDR1 SGDLS and CDR2 YYNGEE. CDR3 residues: CASSVEPGLGYNEQFF. CDR3 DNA: TGTGCCAGCAGCGTAGAGCCAGGGTTAGGATACAATGAGCAGTTCTTC. Based on the CDR3 plus reference TRBV9 and TRBJ2-1, the full variable domain is DSGVTQTPKHLITATGQRVTLRCSPRSGDLSVYWYQQSLDQGLQFLIQYYNGEERAKGNILERFSAQQFPDLHSELNLSSLELGDSALYFCASSVEPGLGYNEQFFGPGTRLTVL.

This clonotype was seen more than once but under ten times. The V gene is TRBV19, the J gene TRBJ1-1; tentatively, D is TRBD1 (5 bases). This CDR3 has 15 amino acids. Trimming shortened V by 5 bases and J by 6 bases, and 19 bases separated the two germline ends. Per germline, CDR1 LNHDA and CDR2 SQIVND (reference sequence). The CDR3 region has the DNA TGTGCCAGTAGTTGGGGCGGTAGGGGTTTCGCTGAAGCTTTCTTT. It codes for CASSWGGRGFAEAFF.

The V gene is TRBV4-3, the J gene TRBJ2-3; D unresolved. This CDR3 has 17 amino acids. CDR1 and CDR2 from the germline V gene are LGHNA and YSLEER. Trimming removed 0 bases at V and 4 bases at J, with 17 bases between. CDR3 nucleotides: TGCGCCAGCAGCCAAGAAGTTAAGAGTTCCGTCGCAGATACGCAGTATTTT. It specifies CASSQEVKSSVADTQYF.

The sample holds a few counts of this clonotype. The chain joins TRBV30 to TRBJ2-7, with D perhaps matching TRBD2 (5 bases). This CDR3 spans 11 amino acids. V lost 5 bases, J lost 2 bases, and 7 bases lay in between. The germline V gene has CDR1 GTSNPN and CDR2 SVGIG (reference sequence). As DNA, the CDR3 is TGTGCCTGGGGACTGACCTACGAGCAGTACTTC. This gives the protein CAWGLTYEQYF.

This chain connects TRBV7-2 to TRBJ1-1, with 9 bases that match TRBD1. The CDR3 is 14 residues long. The V and J ends lost 4 bases and 7 bases, in that order; junction bases with no gene match: 7. Germline V gene lookup returns CDR1 SGHTA and CDR2 FQGNSA. For the CDR3, the DNA is TGTGCCAGCAGCTCGCCGGGACAGGGCTATGAAGCTTTCTTT. Its protein is CASSSPGQGYEAFF. The full variable domain, completed using reference TRBV7-2 and TRBJ1-1, is GAGVSQSPSNKVTEKGKDVELRCDPISGHTALYWYRQSLGQGLEFLIYFQGNSAPDKSGLPSDRFSAERTGGSVSTLTIQRTQQEDSAVYLCASSSPGQGYEAFFGQGTRLTVV.

This clonotype was seen repeatedly, ten times or more. The chain combines TRBV18 with TRBJ2-6; TRBD1 aligns across 7 bases. The CDR3 length is 16 residues. V trimming: 3 bases; J trimming: 4 bases; junction bases outside the gene matches: 6. Germline-derived CDR1 and CDR2 are KGHSH and LQKENI. The CDR3 sequence: CASSPRQGLGANVLTF. DNA for the CDR3: TGTGCCAGCTCACCCCGACAGGGTCTGGGGGCCAACGTCCTGACTTTC.

A note on this clonotype: Compared with germline, one end of the junction differs, possibly owing to a read error. The chain uses TRBV3-1 and TRBJ2-7, with D perhaps TRBD2 (5 bases). The CDR3 has 13 amino acids. Germline loops: CDR1 LGHDT, CDR2 YNNKEL (reference sequence). CDR3 sequence (DNA): TGTGCCAGCAGCCAAGTCGGCGAGGGTTTCGCTCACTTC. Its protein is CASSQVGEGFAHF.

V is TRBV29-1 and J is TRBJ2-6, with 10 bases aligning to TRBD1. V lost 6 bases to trimming and J lost 2 bases; unmatched junction nucleotides: 4. The germline CDR1 and CDR2 sequences are SQVTM and ANQGSEA. The CDR3 length is 15 residues. CDR3 in amino acids: CSVAGQGAGANVLTF. CDR3 DNA: TGCAGCGTCGCTGGACAGGGGGCTGGGGCCAACGTCCTGACTTTC.

The rearrangement links TRBV7-8 to TRBJ1-2; D unresolved. The V and J ends lost 1 base and 4 bases respectively, with 7 bases between them. Germline V gene sequence: CDR1 SGHVS, CDR2 FQNEAQ. The CDR3 totals 13 residues. CDR3 residues: CASSLGQFYGYTF. CDR3 bases: TGTGCCAGCAGCTTAGGGCAGTTCTATGGCTACACCTTC.

This clonotype was recorded at least ten times. The CDR3 protein is CASSLASLPDTQYF. As DNA, the CDR3 is TGCGCCAGCAGCTTGGCTAGTTTGCCAGATACGCAGTATTTT. The chain couples TRBV5-1 to TRBJ2-3; D unclear. V lost 0 bases, J lost 4 bases, and 9 bases lay in between. This CDR3 comprises 14 residues. Germline lookup yields CDR1 SGHRS and CDR2 YFSETQ.

This clonotype has more than one count but fewer than ten. For the CDR3, the DNA is TGTGCCTGGAGCATCGGGGCCGGCACAGATACGCAGTATTTT. It yields the protein CAWSIGAGTDTQYF. The rearrangement joins TRBV30 to TRBJ2-3, with D perhaps assigned TRBD1 or TRBD2 (5 bases each). From germline, CDR1 is GTSNPN and CDR2 SVGIG (reference sequence). This CDR3 has 14 residues. V dropped 3 bases and J dropped 1 base, with 11 bases sitting between them.